The clone carrying this T cell receptor beta chain was seen a single time. Its antigen is unknown. The data originate from a study of cytomegalovirus exposure and HLA in healthy donors. Study observations and caveats: Apart from CMV serostatus, no immune exposure information was available. A later look showed TCR association rates differing by HLA locus, highest for DRB1 and lowest for HLA-C. Across donors, sequencing depth was assumed by presence/absence analyses to be roughly uniform. A list of 164 TCR beta chains associated with cytomegalovirus was given.

This CDR3 is 15 amino acids long. CDR1 and CDR2 from the germline V gene are SGHVS and FNYEAQ. V shed 5 bases, J shed 3 bases, and the junction held 8 bases outside the gene matches. PCR involved 60 Vbeta and 13 Jbeta primers. The assay was immunoSEQ multiplex PCR, and TCRdb's table has in-frame clones only and misses some. The sample carries under 250,000 clones, approximately 82% recorded once. The TCR comes from a male donor in good health and CMV-seronegative. The V gene is TRBV7-6, the J gene TRBJ2-7; 9 bases match TRBD2. Sequences were obtained from PBMCs. Here the CDR3 DNA reads TGTGCCAGCAGCCCTGGATTAGCGGGAGTCTACGAGCAGTACTTC. It is translated as CASSPGLAGVYEQYF. Full variable domain (rest looked up from reference TRBV7-6 and TRBJ2-7): GAGVSQSPRYKVTKRGQDVALRCDPISGHVSLYWYRQALGQGPEFLTYFNYEAQQDKSGLPNDRFSAERPEGSISTLTIQRTEQRDSAMYRCASSPGLAGVYEQYFGPGTRLTVT.